Below, 26 T cell receptor delta chains from the same sample are listed, as sequenced in a study of gamma-delta chains in newborns, infants, children (dated by TCRdb to 2018 to 2020). Reads for this sample came from an Illumina MiSeq. TCRdb reanalyzed the public reads with the CATT caller, and identical DNA sequences were merged afterwards. Across this sample there are about 3,000 delta-chain clones, with 8.5% to 12% seen only once. The top ten clonotypes cover approximately 10% of the sample. Sample: blood. The receptors were gathered from a child who was a newborn, infant or young child, either healthy, febrile or measles-vaccinated (not recorded which).

Within the sample, this clone is medium-sized. This clone may be a read error of a much larger clone one base away. This chain joins TRDV2 and TRDJ3, with 13 bases fitting TRDD3. V was pared by 2 bases and J by 0 bases, with 3 bases of the junction left unmatched. The CDR3 spans 19 residues. Germline V gene lookup returns CDR1 GEAIGNYY and CDR2 EKD. The DNA for the CDR3 is TGTGCCTGTGACAAACTGGGGGATACGAGCTCCTGGGACACCCGACAGATGTTTTTC. Protein product: CACDKLGDTSSWDTRQMFF.

In this sample, this clone turned up a few times. This may be a read error: a much more frequent sequence differs by one nucleotide. The same CDR3 is also encoded by other DNA sequences in this sample. This chain uses TRDV2 with TRDJ1; 13 bases map to TRDD3. V shed 7 bases, J shed 0 bases, and the junction held 13 bases outside the gene matches. CDR1 is GEAIGNYY and CDR2 is EKD in the germline V gene. This CDR3 is built from 18 residues. CDR3 region: CACDSVRTGGYDTDKLIF. In DNA form, the CDR3 reads TGTGCCTGCGACTCCGTTCGTACTGGGGGATACGACACCGATAAACTCATCTTT.

This clone showed up just a few times. A much larger clone lies a single base off, so this may be a read error. Distinct nucleotide sequences in the sample also encode this CDR3. This chain joins TRDV2 and TRDJ1; TRDD3 agrees at 9 bases. V shed 3 bases and J 8 bases; nucleotides not matched to a gene: 12. This CDR3 spans 15 amino acids. In germline, CDR1 is GEAIGNYY, CDR2 EKD. CDR3 bases: TGTGCCTGTGACTTTCTACTGGGGGACTGCGACAAACTCATCTTT. Amino acids: CACDFLLGDCDKLIF.

By its share, this clone is medium-sized. The identical CDR3 is also encoded by other nucleotide sequences in the sample. V and J are TRDV2 and TRDJ3; the match to TRDD3 covers 10 bases. The CDR3 runs to 20 residues. Germline V gene lookup returns CDR1 GEAIGNYY and CDR2 EKD. V lost 3 bases to trimming and J lost 0 bases; unmatched junction nucleotides: 10. CDR3 loop: CACDSLGDPPSSWDTRQMFF. CDR3 in DNA: TGTGCCTGTGACTCACTGGGGGATCCTCCTAGCTCCTGGGACACCCGACAGATGTTTTTC.

This clone was picked up one time. The V gene is uncalled and the J gene is TRDJ3; the D call in the table, TRDD3, was not verified against the DNA. The length of the CDR3 is 19 residues. The CDR3 DNA is TGTGCCTGTGACACCGTATGGGGCTCCTTGACCTTGGCCACCCGACAGATGTTTTTC. Protein: CACDTVWGSLTLATRQMFF.

To note about this clone: A read error is possible here, since a much larger clone lies one base away. The chain uses TRDV2 and TRDJ3; 8 bases agree with TRDD3. Germline V CDR1 and CDR2: GEAIGNYY, EKD. J gave up 0 bases and V 0 bases, and 6 bases lay outside the gene matches. The CDR3 loop spans 19 amino acids. The CDR3 reads CACDTLLGVGSWDTRQMFF. CDR3 coding DNA: TGTGCCTGTGACACCTTACTGGGGGTGGGCTCCTGGGACACCCGACAGATGTTTTTC.

This clone was seen more than once but under ten times. This sequence is one base from a far larger clone and is likely a read error. The identical CDR3 is also encoded by other nucleotide sequences in the sample. V gene TRDV2 combines with J gene TRDJ3; D is unresolved. CDR3 length: 15 amino acids. Trimming took 1 base from V and 3 from J, leaving 6 bases between them. Germline V CDR1 and CDR2: GEAIGNYY, EKD. This CDR3 reads CACDTGYWDTRQMFF. The CDR3 DNA reads as TGTGCCTGTGACACGGGGTACTGGGACACCCGACAGATGTTTTTC.

Turning to this clone: A much larger clone sits a single nucleotide away, making a read error possible. The V call is TRDV2, the J call TRDJ3, with 7 nucleotides matching TRDD3. The J gene was not available in TCRdb and was assigned here by matching the DNA to germline segments. Germline CDR1 is GEAIGNYY and CDR2 is EKD. This CDR3 has 20 residues. The V and J ends lost 0 bases and 0 bases, in that order; junction bases with no gene match: 10. CDR3 DNA: TGTGCCTGTGACACCGGGCTGGGGGTCAGAAGCTCCTGGGACACCCGACAGATGTTTTTC. This encodes CACDTGLGVRSSWDTRQMFF.

The chain uses TRDV2 and TRDJ3, with 7 bases lining up with TRDD3. The V and J ends lost 0 bases and 2 bases, in that order; junction bases with no gene match: 6. This CDR3 is built from 18 residues. Germline assignment: CDR1 GEAIGNYY and CDR2 EKD. The CDR3 loop reads CACDTGGSLPWDTRQMFF. The DNA for the CDR3 is TGTGCCTGTGACACCGGGGGATCCCTTCCCTGGGACACCCGACAGATGTTTTTC.

This clone ranks as medium-sized. V is TRDV2 and J is TRDJ3, with 13 bases fitting TRDD3. V gave up 3 bases and J gave up 0 bases; unmatched junction bases: 10. The CDR3 is 21 residues long. The germline gives CDR1 GEAIGNYY, CDR2 EKD. The CDR3 coding sequence is TGTGCCTGTGACGCGGTACTGGGGGATACGGCTAGCTCCTGGGACACCCGACAGATGTTTTTC. It codes for CACDAVLGDTASSWDTRQMFF.

This clone is medium-sized. Other DNA sequences in the same sample also yield this CDR3. V gene TRDV2 combines with J gene TRDJ1; 11 bases are shared with TRDD3. The CDR3 has 16 amino acids. The J segment lost 0 bases and the V segment lost 1 base, leaving 3 bases of the junction unmatched. Germline V gene lookup returns CDR1 GEAIGNYY and CDR2 EKD. CDR3 loop: CACDTLGDTYTDKLIF. In DNA, the CDR3 is TGTGCCTGTGACACTTTGGGGGATACGTACACCGATAAACTCATCTTT.

In its sample, this clone is medium-sized. A much larger clonotype is one base distant, so this may be a read error. Other nucleotide sequences from this sample produce the same CDR3. The V gene is TRDV2, the J gene TRDJ1, with 10 bases that match TRDD3. Germline V gene data show CDR1 as GEAIGNYY and CDR2 as EKD. Losses at the gene ends were 1 base for V and 3 bases for J; bases not matched to a gene: 1. The CDR3 totals 14 residues. The CDR3 region has the DNA TGTGCCTGTGACACGGGGGGATACGCCGATAAACTCATCTTT. As protein: CACDTGGYADKLIF.

This clone was observed a few times. This clone may be a read error of a much larger clone one base away. Other DNA sequences in this sample translate to the same CDR3. The CDR3 is CACDPVWGSAWDTRQMFF. DNA of the CDR3: TGTGCCTGTGACCCCGTCTGGGGCTCAGCCTGGGACACCCGACAGATGTTTTTC. The chain recombines TRDV2 with TRDJ3, with D possibly being TRDD3 (6 bases). Germline V gene lookup returns CDR1 GEAIGNYY and CDR2 EKD. The CDR3 has 18 residues. The germline V and J ends were trimmed by 3 bases and 2 bases, with 16 bases remaining between them.

In regard to this clone: Possible read error: a much larger clone is one base away. Different DNA sequences within this sample yield the same CDR3. The rearrangement joins TRDV2 to TRDJ3; 11 bases map to TRDD3. The CDR3 is 22 amino acids. CDR1 and CDR2 (germline): GEAIGNYY, EKD. The V segment lost 4 bases and the J segment 0 bases; nucleotides outside the gene matches: 16. The CDR3 loop reads CACDTGWVGDTPSSWDTRQMFF. CDR3 DNA: TGTGCCTGTGATACCGGCTGGGTGGGGGATACGCCTAGCTCCTGGGACACCCGACAGATGTTTTTC.

This clone has only a few counts. A much larger clone lies a single base off, so this may be a read error. The chain couples TRDV2 to TRDJ3; D perhaps matches TRDD3 (6 bases). Per germline, CDR1 GEAIGNYY and CDR2 EKD. CDR3 length: 19 amino acids. The DNA of the CDR3 is TGTGCCTGTGACACTGCGACCTGGGCCCGCTCCTGGGGCACCCGACAGATGTTTTTC. Residues: CACDTATWARSWGTRQMFF.

By frequency in the sample, this clone is medium-sized (0.01 to 0.1%). This chain links TRDV3 with TRDJ2; a possible D gene is TRDD3 (6 bases). This CDR3 region has 12 residues. The V end lost 2 bases, the J end lost 2 bases, and 6 bases lay between the germline ends. The germline V gene has CDR1 TVYSNPD and CDR2 GDNSRS (reference sequence). The CDR3 reads CAFGGLTAQLFF. The DNA of the CDR3 is TGTGCCTTTGGGGGATTGACAGCACAACTCTTCTTT.

This clone turned up a few times. It may be a read error: a sequence one base away is much more abundant. The chain couples TRDV2 to TRDJ3; TRDD3 aligns across 7 bases. Germline V gene data show CDR1 as GEAIGNYY and CDR2 as EKD. The CDR3 covers 18 residues. Here the CDR3 reads CASDTAGGSSWDTRQMFF. For the CDR3, the DNA is TGTGCCAGTGACACCGCTGGGGGTAGCTCCTGGGACACCCGACAGATGTTTTTC.

As regards this clone: This could be a read error, since a much larger clone is one nucleotide away. The V gene is TRAV29/DV5, the J gene TRDJ1, with TRDD3 matching 8 bases. This CDR3 is built from 18 residues. Germline-derived CDR1 and CDR2 are NSMFDY and ISSIKDK. In nucleotides, the CDR3 is TGTGCAGCAACTCGAGGATACTGGGGATACTTGTACACCGTTAAACTCATCTTT. It is translated as CAATRGYWGYLYTVKLIF.

This clone is labeled as medium-sized. The gene calls are TRDV2 and TRDJ1; 7 bases are shared with TRDD3. V gave up 0 bases and J gave up 3 bases; unmatched junction bases: 9. CDR1 GEAIGNYY and CDR2 EKD come from the germline V gene. The CDR3 has 16 amino acids. CDR3 bases: TGTGCCTGTGACACCGTCTCGCGGATACGTTCCGATAAACTCATCTTT. Protein sequence: CACDTVSRIRSDKLIF.

This clone is large by share. Distinct nucleotide sequences in the sample also encode this CDR3. The chain uses TRDV2 and TRDJ3; 11 nucleotides agree with TRDD3. The J segment lost 0 bases and the V segment lost 3 bases, leaving 6 bases of the junction unmatched. Germline V CDR1 and CDR2: GEAIGNYY, EKD. There are 19 residues in the CDR3. The CDR3 coding sequence is TGTGCCTGTGACCCATTACTGGGGGATAGCTCCTGGGACACCCGACAGATGTTTTTC. It codes for CACDPLLGDSSWDTRQMFF.

Details on this clone: A read error is possible here, since a much larger clone lies one base away. V gene TRDV2 combines with J gene TRDJ3; 7 bases are a match to TRDD3. This CDR3 comprises 19 residues. Trimming at V came to 3 bases and at J to 0 bases, leaving 10 bases not matched to a gene. Per germline, CDR1 GEAIGNYY and CDR2 EKD. CDR3 DNA: TGTGCCTGTGACCCTACTGGGGCTGCGACCTCCTGGGACACCCGACAGATGTTTTTC. This encodes CACDPTGAATSWDTRQMFF.

This clone was counted only a few times. TCRdb's protein for this DNA is that of a much larger clone and differs from the translation at residue 5, likely a read error; the protein shown is the DNA translation. The rearrangement links TRDV2 to TRDJ3, with D perhaps matching TRDD2 (5 bases). The V and J ends lost 3 bases and 0 bases respectively, with 11 bases between them. This CDR3 has 17 amino acids. Germline V gene sequence: CDR1 GEAIGNYY, CDR2 EKD. CDR3 region: CACDALLSSWDTRQMFF. The CDR3 nucleotides read TGTGCCTGTGACGCCCTACTGAGCTCCTGGGACACCCGACAGATGTTTTTC.

The rearrangement uses TRDV2 and TRDJ3; D is possibly TRDD3 (5 bases). The J gene was not available in TCRdb and was assigned here by matching the DNA to germline segments. This CDR3 contains 19 residues. Trimming cost V 1 base and J 0 bases, with 15 bases left between them. The germline V gene has CDR1 GEAIGNYY and CDR2 EKD. The CDR3 region has the DNA TGTGCCTGTGACACAATCGCGGGGAGAAGCTCCTGGGACACCCGACAGATGTTTTTC. The encoded protein is CACDTIAGRSSWDTRQMFF.

As concerns this clone: This DNA's translation differs at residue 3 from TCRdb's protein, which comes from a much larger clone; a read error is likely, and the protein shown is translated from the DNA. The genes are TRDV2 and TRDJ2, with 9 bases identical to TRDD3. The J gene was missing in TCRdb and was found by matching the end of the DNA to germline. This CDR3 comprises 14 residues. Germline V gene sequence: CDR1 GEAIGNYY, CDR2 EKD. CDR3 bases: TGTGCCGGTGACCCCCTGGGGGATACAGCACAACTCTTCTTT. As protein: CAGDPLGDTAQLFF.

This clone was seen only once. One base separates it from a far larger clone, so it is likely a read error. V usage is TRDV2 and J usage is TRDJ2, with 10 positions matching TRDD3. TCRdb is silent on the J gene; assignment here came from matching the DNA to germline. Germline V gives CDR1 GEAIGNYY, CDR2 EKD. Trimming took 1 base from V and 1 from J; bases not matched to a gene: 14. The CDR3 runs to 20 residues. The CDR3 DNA follows: TGTGCCTGTGACACGTTGCGGGGTGTGGGGGATACCAGTTTGACAGCACAACTCTTCTTT. It yields the protein CACDTLRGVGDTSLTAQLFF.

In its sample, this clone was seen a few times. One base away lies a much larger clone, so this may be a sequencing read error. The V gene is TRDV2, the J gene TRDJ3; 10 positions match TRDD3. With V trimmed by 0 bases and J by 0 bases, 1 base remained unmatched. This CDR3 spans 18 amino acids. Germline CDR1 reads GEAIGNYY; CDR2 reads EKD. The CDR3 loop is CACDTPGGYSWDTRQMFF. Written as DNA, the CDR3 is TGTGCCTGTGACACCCCTGGGGGATACTCCTGGGACACCCGACAGATGTTTTTC.